This T cell receptor (beta chain) was sequenced for a study of breast tumors, draining lymph nodes, adjacent tissues. General study findings and limits: Tumors had less TCR diversity than lymph nodes, more than nontumor tissue. Luminal-like breast cancer showed significantly higher tumor–nontumor repertoire similarity than basal-like. The data were judged consistent with most tumor T cells coming from lymph node and expanding in tumor.

Germline CDR1 and CDR2: DFQATT and SNEGSKA (reference sequence). With V trimmed by 3 bases and J by 9 bases, 13 bases remained unmatched. This CDR3 comprises 16 residues. As to this clonotype: Its antigen is currently unknown.

TCRdb independently ran MiXCR on the multiplex PCR reads; one entry per CDR3 protein. The sample yields 55,000 to 75,000 distinct CDR3 sequences, 43% seen once. The TCR comes from a female donor with breast cancer. Some clones in this sample may be carry-over from other donors' samples. The chain uses TRBV20-1 and TRBJ2-1, with TRBD2 matching 11 bases. The sample taken for sequencing was breast tumor tissue. The CDR3 bases are TGCAGTGCTAGCCCACACCTAGCGGGAGGCCGGGCTGAGCAGTTCTTC. This sequence encodes CSASPHLAGGRAEQFF.